Below, 27 T cell receptor beta chains from the same sample are listed, as sequenced in a study of draining lymph node invasion in breast cancer. Memory conventional CD4 T cells were sorted as CD4+ CD45RA- CD25- cells. TCRdb recomputed calls from the bulk RNA-seq reads with MiXCR, one row per CDR3 protein. The data contain some 3,000 distinct CDR3 sequences, about four fifths of them singletons. Sequencing was carried out using sorted memory CD4+ effector T cells from a lymph node. The receptor set was obtained from a female donor with luminal breast cancer.

The J gene is TRBJ2-6, the V gene TRBV7-9; D is ambiguous. V was trimmed by 4 bases and J by 0 bases, leaving 7 bases between them. Germline lookup yields CDR1 SEHNR and CDR2 FQNEAQ (reference sequence). The CDR3 is 15 amino acids. The CDR3 sequence: CASSYGDSGANVLTF. DNA for the CDR3: TGTGCCAGCAGCTACGGAGACTCTGGGGCCAACGTCCTGACTTTC.

The genes are TRBV5-5 and TRBJ1-2; 8 positions match TRBD1. This CDR3 contains 16 residues. The ends lost 3 bases at V and 4 bases at J; junction bases unmatched: 11. The V gene's germline CDR1 is SGHKS and CDR2 YYEKEE (reference sequence). The CDR3 DNA reads as TGTGCCAGCAGCTGGGGGGCGACAGGGGTAGGCTATGGCTACACCTTC. Translated, it gives CASSWGATGVGYGYTF.

This chain links TRBV7-9 with TRBJ1-2; no firm D call. Germline assignment: CDR1 SEHNR and CDR2 FQNEAQ (reference sequence). CDR3 length: 12 residues. Between the trimmed V and J ends, which lost 1 base and 8 bases, there was a span of 8 bases. Here the CDR3 DNA reads TGTGCCAGCAGCTTAGACGGGGTCGGCTACACCTTC. Translated: CASSLDGVGYTF.

This chain joins TRBV27 and TRBJ2-2, with TRBD1 identical over 8 bases. This CDR3 spans 17 amino acids. Per the germline V gene, CDR1 is MNHEY and CDR2 is SMNVEV (reference sequence). Trimming removed 3 bases from V and 6 bases from J; junction bases left unmatched: 12. CDR3 sequence reads: CASSFAIQGVYAGELFF. The DNA of the CDR3 is TGTGCCAGCAGTTTTGCTATACAGGGGGTCTATGCCGGGGAGCTGTTTTTT.

V gene TRBV7-8 combines with J gene TRBJ1-2, with 8 bases that match TRBD1. The CDR3 runs to 14 residues. Per the germline V gene, CDR1 is SGHVS and CDR2 is FQNEAQ. J gave up 4 bases and V 5 bases, and 6 bases lay outside the gene matches. CDR3 region: CASSEDRDGYGYTF. DNA for the CDR3: TGTGCCAGCAGCGAGGACAGGGATGGCTATGGCTACACCTTC. Full variable domain (remainder filled in from reference TRBV7-8 and TRBJ1-2): GAGVSQSPRYKVAKRGQDVALRCDPISGHVSLFWYQQALGQGPEFLTYFQNEAQLDKSGLPSDRFFAERPEGSVSTLKIQRTQQEDSAVYLCASSEDRDGYGYTFGSGTRLTVV.

CDR3 loop: CASSGDRASNQPQHF. In nucleotides, the CDR3 is TGTGCCAGCAGCGGGGACAGGGCTAGCAATCAGCCCCAGCATTTT. The chain recombines TRBV7-8 with TRBJ1-5, with 9 bases matching TRBD1. J gave up 0 bases and V 5 bases, and 2 bases lay outside the gene matches. This CDR3 spans 15 amino acids. Germline CDR1 and CDR2: SGHVS and FQNEAQ.

This clonotype was seen only once. The chain has TRBV27 and TRBJ2-3; maybe TRBD2 (5 bases). V lost 6 bases, J lost 0 bases, and 10 bases lay in between. The CDR3 covers 14 residues. The germline CDR1 and CDR2 sequences are MNHEY and SMNVEV (reference sequence). The DNA of the CDR3 is TGTGCCAGCAGCGTAAGGACTAGCACAGATACGCAGTATTTT. It yields the protein CASSVRTSTDTQYF.

V is TRBV27 and J is TRBJ2-7, with D perhaps given as TRBD1 or TRBD2 (5 bases each). There are 14 residues in the CDR3. The V gene lost 5 bases and the J gene lost 1 base, with 12 bases spanning the gap. Germline values: CDR1 MNHEY, CDR2 SMNVEV (reference sequence). The CDR3 region has the DNA TGTGCCAGCAGTCGGGACCTCAATTCCTACGAGCAGTACTTC. This codes for CASSRDLNSYEQYF.

This chain links TRBV7-2 with TRBJ2-7; D remains unclear. Germline lookup yields CDR1 SGHTA and CDR2 FQGNSA. V lost 1 base to trimming and J lost 6 bases, with 10 bases between them. The CDR3 extends over 13 amino acids. CDR3 DNA sequence: TGTGCCAGCAGCTTAGGTCCCCTCGGCGAGCAGTACTTC. Amino acids: CASSLGPLGEQYF.

V and J are TRBV7-3 and TRBJ1-1, with D perhaps matching TRBD1 (5 bases). The CDR3 has 13 residues. Germline CDR1 reads SGHTA; CDR2 reads FQGTGA. V was clipped by 1 base and J by 5 bases, with 8 bases between them. CDR3 sequence (DNA): TGTGCCAGCAGCTTAAGGAGGGGTACTGAAGCTTTCTTT. Its protein is CASSLRRGTEAFF.

The chain combines TRBV2 with TRBJ2-7; D is perhaps TRBD2 (6 bases). This CDR3 is built from 12 residues. Germline V gives CDR1 SNHLY, CDR2 FYNNEI. Trimming left V 11 bases short and J 0 bases short, with 11 bases between. CDR3 bases: TGTGCCGGGCGGGATTCCTCCTACGAGCAGTACTTC. As protein: CAGRDSSYEQYF.

The V and J genes are TRBV2 and TRBJ2-5; D is ambiguous. With 6 bases removed from V and 3 bases from J, the gap between germline ends came to 8 bases. The germline gives CDR1 SNHLY, CDR2 FYNNEI. This CDR3 is 12 amino acids long. The CDR3 loop reads CASSRTEETQYF. The DNA of the CDR3 is TGTGCCAGCAGCCGTACCGAAGAGACCCAGTACTTC.

In its sample, this clonotype was seen once. This chain uses TRBV30 with TRBJ2-2, with D possibly being TRBD1 (5 bases). Germline lookup yields CDR1 GTSNPN and CDR2 SVGIG (reference sequence). Trimming cost V 4 bases and J 2 bases, with 8 bases left between them. The CDR3 runs to 13 residues. The CDR3 DNA sequence: TGTGCCTGGAAGACAGTTAACACCGGGGAGCTGTTTTTT. Protein product: CAWKTVNTGELFF.

Worth noting for this clonotype: Likely a read error: the CDR3 ends without its conserved phenylalanine or tryptophan. V gene TRBV5-5 combines with J gene TRBJ2-7; 9 positions agree with TRBD1. The germline V gene encodes CDR1 SGHKS and CDR2 YYEKEE (reference sequence). CDR3 length: 14 residues. V gave up 3 bases and J gave up 8 bases; unmatched junction bases: 9. Here the CDR3 DNA reads TGTGCCAGCAGCTGGGACAGGGCTCCTCCACAGCAGTACTTA. This encodes CASSWDRAPPQQYL.

The J gene is TRBJ2-2, the V gene TRBV10-3; tentatively, D is TRBD1 or TRBD2 (5 bases each). The CDR3 covers 15 residues. In germline, CDR1 is ENHRY, CDR2 SYGVKD. V lost 8 bases and J lost 4, with 17 bases in between. The DNA for the CDR3 is TGTGCCATCTCACTCGGGACGGTTTCCACCGGGGAGCTGTTTTTT. It encodes CAISLGTVSTGELFF.

The rearrangement joins TRBV5-1 to TRBJ2-7; the D gene is possibly TRBD1 (6 bases). This CDR3 is built from 16 residues. Looked up from germline, CDR1 is SGHRS and CDR2 is YFSETQ. The V gene lost 3 bases and the J gene lost 1 base, with 17 bases spanning the gap. CDR3 coding DNA: TGCGCCAGCAGCTCTGGAGGTGGGGGCACTTCCTACGAGCAGTACTTC. Translation: CASSSGGGGTSYEQYF.

The V and J genes are TRBV5-1 and TRBJ2-1; 8 bases agree with TRBD2. Trimming removed 0 bases from V and 5 bases from J; junction bases left unmatched: 7. Germline V gene lookup returns CDR1 SGHRS and CDR2 YFSETQ. The CDR3 covers 16 residues. The CDR3 DNA reads TGCGCCAGCAGCTTGGGACCCAGCGGGAGCAACAATGAGCAGTTCTTC. Translation gives CASSLGPSGSNNEQFF.

The chain recombines TRBV4-3 with TRBJ1-2; D is undetermined. V was clipped by 3 bases and J by 6 bases, with 20 bases between them. Germline assignment: CDR1 LGHNA and CDR2 YSLEER. The CDR3 runs 16 residues. The CDR3 DNA sequence: TGCGCCAGCAGCCAGCAAGGCGGGTCGTCCGGGCATGGCTACACCTTC. This encodes CASSQQGGSSGHGYTF.

Here the CDR3 reads CASSLRAREGSEKLFF. CDR3 coding DNA: TGCGCCAGCAGCCTTAGAGCACGCGAGGGGTCTGAAAAACTGTTTTTT. The chain carries TRBV4-3 and TRBJ1-4; D may be TRBD1 (5 bases). CDR1 LGHNA and CDR2 YSLEER come from the germline V gene. This CDR3 contains 16 residues. Trimming shortened V by 4 bases and J by 7 bases, and 19 bases separated the two germline ends.

CDR3 nucleotides: TGTGCCAGCAGTGCCCGACGCTATAGCAATCAGCCCCAGCATTTT. Protein product: CASSARRYSNQPQHF. The rearrangement links TRBV6-5 to TRBJ1-5, with D unresolved. The V gene lost 5 bases and the J gene lost 0 bases, with 11 bases spanning the gap. Per the germline V gene, CDR1 is MNHEY and CDR2 is SVGAGI. This CDR3 region has 15 residues.

The chain uses TRBV20-1 and TRBJ2-1, with D hard to call. Per the germline V gene, CDR1 is DFQATT and CDR2 is SNEGSKA (reference sequence). V was pared by 6 bases and J by 5 bases, with 20 bases between. The CDR3 is 15 amino acids. The DNA for the CDR3 is TGCAGTGCAAGTGACCCCTCGAGGCACGACAATGAGCAGTTCTTC. Amino acid sequence: CSASDPSRHDNEQFF.

This clonotype appeared once. The V gene is TRBV7-2, the J gene TRBJ2-5, with D unresolved. CDR3 length: 14 amino acids. Germline lookup yields CDR1 SGHTA and CDR2 FQGNSA. Trimming cost V 5 bases and J 5 bases, with 15 bases left between them. CDR3 in DNA: TGTGCCAGCAGCCCCTTACGGTCCCAGGAGACCCAGTACTTC. Amino acids: CASSPLRSQETQYF.

The chain carries TRBV2 and TRBJ1-1, with D unresolved. Germline CDR1 reads SNHLY; CDR2 reads FYNNEI. This CDR3 spans 13 amino acids. Trimming pared 0 bases from V and 11 bases from J, leaving 13 bases between. CDR3: CASSEAPGRSAFF. CDR3 nucleotides: TGTGCCAGCAGTGAAGCGCCAGGCCGGAGTGCTTTCTTT.

The chain couples TRBV2 to TRBJ2-7, with TRBD1 identical over 7 bases. CDR1 SNHLY and CDR2 FYNNEI come from the germline V gene. The CDR3 runs 12 residues. V shed 8 bases and J 7 bases; nucleotides not matched to a gene: 8. CDR3 loop: CASGQERLEQYF. The CDR3 DNA follows: TGTGCCAGCGGACAGGAGAGGCTTGAGCAGTACTTC. Full variable domain (rest looked up from reference TRBV2 and TRBJ2-7): EPEVTQTPSHQVTQMGQEVILRCVPISNHLYFYWYRQILGQKVEFLVSFYNNEISEKSEIFDDQFSVERPDGSNFTLKIRSTKLEDSAMYFCASGQERLEQYFGPGTRLTVT.

The chain couples TRBV19 to TRBJ2-5, with 13 nucleotides matching TRBD2. The CDR3 covers 17 residues. Germline V gives CDR1 LNHDA, CDR2 SQIVND (reference sequence). V trimming: 4 bases; J trimming: 4 bases; junction bases outside the gene matches: 9. In nucleotides, the CDR3 is TGTGCCAGTAGTACGTCCCGGACTAGCGGGGGCCTAGAGACCCAGTACTTC. As protein: CASSTSRTSGGLETQYF.

V usage is TRBV19 and J usage is TRBJ2-1, with 9 bases fitting TRBD2. This CDR3 comprises 15 residues. V lost 6 bases and J lost 7; bases outside the gene matches: 10. Germline V gives CDR1 LNHDA, CDR2 SQIVND (reference sequence). CDR3 amino acids: CASSLGAGGWNEQFF. DNA of the CDR3: TGTGCCAGTAGCCTGGGGGCGGGAGGGTGGAATGAGCAGTTCTTC.

The gene calls are TRBV5-1 and TRBJ2-5; 7 positions agree with TRBD2. Germline values: CDR1 SGHRS, CDR2 YFSETQ. The CDR3 spans 14 residues. After removal of 6 bases from V and 2 bases from J, the junction contained 7 bases not matched to a gene. CDR3 coding DNA: TGCGCCAGCAAACGGGGGGAATCACAAGAGACCCAGTACTTC. Encoded protein: CASKRGESQETQYF. Full variable domain (outside the CDR3, taken from reference TRBV5-1 and TRBJ2-5): KAGVTQTPRYLIKTRGQQVTLSCSPISGHRSVSWYQQTPGQGLQFLFEYFSETQRNKGNFPGRFSGRQFSNSRSEMNVSTLELGDSALYLCASKRGESQETQYFGPGTRLLVL.